This T cell receptor (beta chain) was observed in a study of beta chain features in type 1 diabetes (dated by TCRdb to 2017 to 2018). In terms of the full investigation: No differences in mean age, gender distribution, total cell number or subset yield were found between patients and healthy donors. In the study, TCRB repertoires of sorted circulating CD4+ T cell subsets from recently diagnosed type 1 diabetes patients were compared with those of matched healthy donors. Naive and central memory subsets were obtained from all 28 donors, but regulatory and stem cell-like memory subsets were isolated from only 8 patients and roughly eight healthy donors. A total of 107,917,701 sorted cells were examined across all samples, and the number of cells per subset was strongly correlated with RNA yield.

The CDR3 starts with the cysteine, ends with the phenylalanine, and has 14 residues. Only the CDR3 region is kept as DNA, spanning 42 bases read in frame from base 1. The germline V gene gives CDR1 as MNHNS and CDR2 as SASEGT. V is reduced by 6 bases and J by 0 bases, leaving a spacing of 9 bases between them. Each donor gave one peripheral blood draw, roughly 110 mL on average, collected into heparinised tubes. Using a panel that included CD45RO, CCR7, CD25, CD127, CD95 and CD27, naive, central memory, regulatory and stem cell-like memory CD4+ T cells were sorted on a BD FACSAria II. Every sorted population had a purity above 95%. Right away, PBMCs were isolated by Lymphoprep density gradient centrifugation and were stained directly, with no culture step. So that batch effects would be minimized, each experiment stained and sorted samples in pairs, pairing one healthy donor with one patient. The entire isolated RNA was reverse transcribed using the High Capacity cDNA Reverse Transcription Kit, and thus expressed TCRB transcripts were sequenced. Deep immunoSEQ sequencing was applied to naive, central memory and regulatory T cell samples, giving an average of around 3.4 million total reads per sample. After sorted cells were lysed in RLT buffer, RNA was extracted with DNase-treated RNeasy Micro or Mini kits, with the choice depending on cell number. Each cell subset was processed separately to prevent cross-contamination, with patient and healthy donor samples processed together. Using the immunoSEQ multiplex PCR, TCRB sequences were amplified from cDNA into 87-bp fragments spanning the CDR3 region. Sequencing of the amplicons was done on the Illumina HiSeq platform. The study's own analysis went as follows. PCR bias was corrected computationally using synthetic template baselines, and reads within Hamming distance 2 were collapsed, with unmergeable singletons discarded. By aligning reads against IMGT, V, D and J genes, CDR3 length, and insertions or deletions at six rearrangement sites were assigned. Within each subset, clonotype counts were normalized to the number of sorted cells before true diversity and Gini coefficients were calculated with the tcR R package. The overlap coefficient, calculated on TCRB nucleotide sequences, was used to measure repertoire sharing. Out-of-frame TCRB sequences from naive cells were analyzed as a proxy for the pre-selection repertoire. TCRdb provides this immuneACCESS table in a form limited to in-frame rearrangements. Some clones are lacking; in checked studies, under half of them reflect an unresolved V gene, and why the rest are absent is not known. That table furnishes V, J and clone size, whereas the DNA furnished D and trimming. A total of over 350,000 clones appear in this sample, over 12% of them only once. The ten largest clones take up approximately 0.02% of the sample.

A word on this clone: Its antigen target is currently unknown. The record has no base qualities; no much larger clone is one base away.

Broad study findings and their caveats: Shorter templates might be favored by PCR, yet because patient and control samples were amplified and corrected together, any such skew would affect both groups equally. Because cDNA rather than genomic DNA was sequenced, highly expressing activated cells could have been over-represented, although no difference in activation and CD3 levels was found between groups. A moderate but significant shortening of TCRB CDR3 length was observed in type 1 diabetes patients in all four CD4+ subsets. Naive, central memory and regulatory TCRB repertoires appeared to be more alike among patients than among healthy donors. Patients with type 1 diabetes made fewer insertions and deleted more nucleotides at VDJ recombination sites, implying thymic rearrangement abnormalities. Because the HLA sub-analyses included only small numbers of individuals, any influence of HLA type on TCRB rearrangement was left unresolved.

This receptor was obtained from a young woman in good health. Sequencing was done on a sample of naive CD4+ T cells from blood. The cell subset or site tag for this specimen amounts to: true naive CD4+ T cells. Recombination joined TRBV6-1 with TRBJ1-5; TRBD1 is a weak D gene call, 6 bases matching. The nucleotide sequence reads TGTGCCAGCAGCCGGACAGATAGCAATCAGCCCCAGCATTTT. It is translated as CASSRTDSNQPQHF.